This TCR beta chain was recovered during a study of neurological immune-mediated disorders (dated 2019 in TCRdb). Study-wide context: Peripheral blood TCR-beta repertoires from patients with HTLV-I-associated myelopathy (HAM/TSP), patients with multiple sclerosis, and healthy controls were compared in the study using UMI-based sequencing. Alongside PBMC samples, the set of more than 80 TCR-beta libraries contained longitudinal samples, technical triplicates, and paired CD4+ and CD8+ T-cell subsets that had been sorted. The cohort included about 66 subjects: some 15 with HAM/TSP, some 35 with multiple sclerosis, and some 20 healthy controls.

The paper's findings and limits, for the study overall: No identical CDR3 amino acid sequences were found to be shared among expanded clones across subjects, suggesting that TCR-beta repertoires were private in all groups. TCR clonal expansion was highest in HAM/TSP patients and lowest in MS patients, with MS patients falling below even healthy controls.

Healthy controls were blood bank volunteers in Maryland, USA. Unsorted PBMC libraries were generated from 2 million PBMCs stored in RNAlater at -80 °C until RNA extraction. Peripheral blood was subjected to Ficoll-Hypaque density gradient centrifugation to isolate PBMCs, which were then cryopreserved in liquid nitrogen. As for this clonotype: What antigen it recognizes has not been identified. Mismatch with germline at one junction end may stem from a read error.

CDR1 and CDR2, looked up from the germline V gene (reference sequence), are DFQATT and SNEGSKA. The CDR3 runs 16 amino acids, cysteine and phenylalanine included. CDR3 DNA only is kept here, 48 bases in frame from base 1. cDNA synthesis used template-switch 5'RACE with a primer carrying a 10-nucleotide random unique molecular identifier tagging each TCR transcript. Over 190 million TCR-beta sequences, covering 15-18 subjects, were produced in each sequencing run. The RNeasy kit was used to extract total RNA. The KAPA Real-time Library Amplification kit was used to amplify TCR-beta VDJ regions with primers targeting the TCR constant region and the 5'RACE anchor. Sample indexes and Illumina adaptors were added in a first PCR, and a second PCR then increased library yield. After Ampure bead purification, the TCR product of roughly 650 bp was size-selected on a 2% E-gel SizeSelection system. Before pooling, library quality was checked on a Bioanalyzer, concentration was measured with Qubit, and libraries were quantified with the Kapa Library Quantification kit. An Illumina HiSeq 2500 was used to sequence the libraries paired-end at 2 x 150 bp. To increase sequence diversity, about 25-30% phiX was spiked into each library pool. As for the authors' bioinformatics: The UMI-based MiGEC pipeline processed quality-filtered reads and removed over 75% of raw TCR sequences during error correction. VDJ genes were aligned to IMGT germline references, and each clonotype was defined by a unique CDR3 amino acid sequence together with V-J genes. Clonal expansion, Shannon diversity and CDR3 relatedness (CalcPairwiseDistances, ClusterSamples) were evaluated with VDJtools, and phylogenetic trees were built with CLCbio workbench. Using coefficient-of-variation modelling across technical triplicates, the study counted a clone as expanded if it had at least 8 unique UMIs. TCRdb cleaned the public reads at Q25 with fastp, built clones with MiXCR and kept in-frame beta chains. Entries that share a CDR3 protein sequence are merged under the most common genes and DNA. For this entry, the V and J calls and clone size follow TCRdb and not the study's own pipeline. For this sample the table gives 25,000 to 30,000 distinct CDR3 sequences, of which about 7% were detected only once. About 8.3% of the sample lies in the top ten.

The rearrangement joined TRBV20-1 to TRBJ2-3, and TRBD2 matches 11 of the central bases. What was sequenced was PBMCs. The sequence was collected from a woman aged 50 to 65 in good health. The DNA sequence is as follows: TGTAGTGACCGCCCCGAGACTAGCGGGAATACCGATACGCAGTATTTT. Its protein reads: CSDRPETSGNTDTQYF.